This T cell receptor (beta chain) was captured by sequencing in a study of blood T cells in healthy people across ages. J gave up 5 bases and V 5 bases, and 4 bases lay outside the gene matches. CDR3 size: 14 residues. Per the germline V gene, CDR1 is LNHDA and CDR2 is SQIVND (reference sequence). It was with a sample-barcoded 5' primer and a J-beta primer mix that a second PCR of about 7 to 12 cycles was run. Tagging of each cDNA molecule was performed by a template-switch adaptor with 12 random nucleotides. TCRdb called the 5' RACE reads again in MiXCR, with one record for every CDR3 protein. The sample has 550,000 to 650,000 distinct CDR3 sequences; about 25% are singletons. These sequences were also reported in another study, on T cells of mothers and their children.

The chain links TRBV19 to TRBJ2-7; 12 nucleotides agree with TRBD2. What was sequenced was blood. The source of this sequence is a boy between 2 and 10 years old in good health. CDR3 in DNA: TGTGCCAGTAGTTGGAGGACTAGCGGGAACGAGCAGTACTTC. Residues: CASSWRTSGNEQYF.